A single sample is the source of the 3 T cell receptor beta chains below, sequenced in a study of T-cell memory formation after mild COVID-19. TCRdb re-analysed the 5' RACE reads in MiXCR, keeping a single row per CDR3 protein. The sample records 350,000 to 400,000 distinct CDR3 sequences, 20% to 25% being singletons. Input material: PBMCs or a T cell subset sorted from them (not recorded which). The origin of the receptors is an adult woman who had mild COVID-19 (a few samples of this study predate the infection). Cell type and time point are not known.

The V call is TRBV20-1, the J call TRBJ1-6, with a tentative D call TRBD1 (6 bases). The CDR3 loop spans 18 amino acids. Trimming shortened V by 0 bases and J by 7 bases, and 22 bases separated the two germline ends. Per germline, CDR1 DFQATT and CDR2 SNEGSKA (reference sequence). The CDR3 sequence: CSARDSVLSPGANSPLHF. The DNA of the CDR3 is TGCAGTGCTAGAGATTCGGTATTGTCCCCAGGGGCCAATTCACCCCTCCACTTT.

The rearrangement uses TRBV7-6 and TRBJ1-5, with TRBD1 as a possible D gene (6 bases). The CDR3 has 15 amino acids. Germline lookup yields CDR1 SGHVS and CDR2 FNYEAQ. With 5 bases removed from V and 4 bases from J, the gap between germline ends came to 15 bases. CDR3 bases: TGTGCCAGCAGCGGGGGGACAAGGGTTAATCAGCCCCAGCATTTT. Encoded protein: CASSGGTRVNQPQHF.

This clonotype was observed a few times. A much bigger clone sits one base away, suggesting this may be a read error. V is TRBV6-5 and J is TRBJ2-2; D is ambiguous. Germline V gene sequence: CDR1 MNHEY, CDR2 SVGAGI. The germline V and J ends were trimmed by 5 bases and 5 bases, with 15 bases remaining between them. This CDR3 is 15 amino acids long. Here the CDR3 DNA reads TGTGCCAGCAGTCCTAACGGCCATGGAACCGGGGAGCTGTTTTTT. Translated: CASSPNGHGTGELFF.